One and the same sample provided the 23 T cell receptor beta chains below, sequenced in a study of blood T cell repertoires in COVID-19 (dated by TCRdb to about 2020). The library was generated by the immunoSEQ multiplex PCR assay. This immuneACCESS table, as held by TCRdb, lists in-frame sequences with V and J called but not all clones. Of the missing ones, under half trace to an unresolved V gene in checked studies; the others have no known cause. The sample records some 30,000 clones, around 91% of which are singletons. The ten largest clonotypes hold approximately 1.5% of the sample. Specimen: peripheral blood. The receptors derive from a man aged 60 to 75 with active COVID-19.

The V call is TRBV6-6, the J call TRBJ2-6; 8 bases line up with TRBD2. Germline-derived CDR1 and CDR2 are MNHNY and SVGAGI (reference sequence). Trimming at V came to 5 bases and at J to 4 bases, leaving 7 bases not matched to a gene. The CDR3 has 16 residues. This chain's CDR3 is CASSPAVAGGANVLTF. CDR3 nucleotide sequence: TGTGCCAGCAGTCCCGCCGTAGCGGGGGGGGCCAACGTCCTGACTTTC.

The chain recombines TRBV25-1 with TRBJ1-3; D may be TRBD1 (6 bases). This CDR3 spans 14 amino acids. With 6 bases removed from V and 0 bases from J, the gap between germline ends came to 9 bases. Germline CDR1 is MGHDK and CDR2 is SYGVNS. In DNA form, the CDR3 reads TGTGCCAGCAGCAGGGGAAGCTCTGGAAACACCATATATTTT. Translation: CASSRGSSGNTIYF.

The chain combines TRBV9 with TRBJ1-2, with D perhaps TRBD1 (5 bases). There are 16 residues in the CDR3. V lost 0 bases and J lost 5, with 17 bases in between. Germline V gene data show CDR1 as SGDLS and CDR2 as YYNGEE. The CDR3 loop reads CASSVGWRGLDYGYTF. As DNA, the CDR3 is TGTGCCAGCAGCGTAGGTTGGAGGGGCCTCGATTATGGCTACACCTTC.

V usage is TRBV19 and J usage is TRBJ2-3; D ambiguous. The germline CDR1 and CDR2 sequences are LNHDA and SQIVND (reference sequence). V lost 7 bases to trimming and J lost 4 bases, with 9 bases between them. The CDR3 contains 12 residues. The CDR3 sequence is CASTNRADTQYF. In DNA form, the CDR3 reads TGTGCCAGTACTAACCGGGCAGATACGCAGTATTTT.

This chain links TRBV5-1 with TRBJ1-1, with 10 positions matching TRBD1. With 4 bases clipped from V and 0 bases from J, the junction kept 12 bases outside the gene matches. The CDR3 has 18 amino acids. CDR1 and CDR2 from the germline V gene are SGHRS and YFSETQ. In DNA, the CDR3 is TGCGCCAGCAGCCGTGGAGGAGGGACAGGGGTGTTGAACACTGAAGCTTTCTTT. It encodes CASSRGGGTGVLNTEAFF.

The chain couples TRBV19 to TRBJ2-3, with 9 positions matching TRBD1. CDR1 is LNHDA and CDR2 is SQIVND in the germline V gene (reference sequence). With V trimmed by 3 bases and J by 4 bases, 5 bases remained unmatched. The CDR3 covers 15 residues. The CDR3 DNA reads as TGTGCCAGTAGTATTGGGACAGGGAGGGCAGATACGCAGTATTTT. This gives the protein CASSIGTGRADTQYF.

The chain combines TRBV29-1 with TRBJ1-4; 8 bases are a match to TRBD1. CDR3 size: 11 residues. The germline V gene encodes CDR1 SQVTM and CDR2 ANQGSEA. With V trimmed by 6 bases and J by 10 bases, 4 bases remained unmatched. Written as DNA, the CDR3 is TGCAGCGTGGGACAGGCGGGAAAACTGTTTTTT. Protein sequence: CSVGQAGKLFF. Complete variable domain (other parts from reference TRBV29-1 and TRBJ1-4): SAVISQKPSRDICQRGTSLTIQCQVDSQVTMMFWYRQQPGQSLTLIATANQGSEATYESGFVIDKFPISRPNLTFSTLTVSNMSPEDSSIYLCSVGQAGKLFFGSGTQLSVL.

With regard to this clone: This same CDR3 is encoded by further DNA sequences in the sample. The rearrangement links TRBV27 to TRBJ1-5; 9 bases line up with TRBD1. With 2 bases clipped from V and 6 bases from J, the junction kept 5 bases outside the gene matches. The CDR3 has 15 residues. Germline CDR1 reads MNHEY; CDR2 reads SMNVEV (reference sequence). CDR3 residues: CASSLGTGRGQPQHF. CDR3 nucleotides: TGTGCCAGCAGTTTAGGGACAGGGCGAGGTCAGCCCCAGCATTTT.

The chain carries TRBV3-1 (or the pseudogene TRBV3-2) and TRBJ2-1; 9 bases agree with TRBD2. Germline lookup yields CDR1 LGHDT and CDR2 YNNKEL (reference sequence). CDR3 size: 17 residues. J gave up 6 bases and V 7 bases, and 16 bases lay outside the gene matches. CDR3 sequence: CASNPGPGGGAVNEQFF. The CDR3 coding sequence is TGTGCCAGCAACCCCGGTCCTGGCGGGGGGGCCGTCAATGAGCAGTTCTTC.

The chain's CDR3 is CASSTQDRHQPQHF. CDR3 nucleotides: TGTGCCAGCAGTACACAGGACCGCCATCAGCCCCAGCATTTT. The genes are TRBV6-6 and TRBJ1-5; TRBD1 might be the D (5 bases). V was clipped by 5 bases and J by 5 bases, with 13 bases between them. The CDR3 sequence is 14 residues long. Germline CDR1 is MNHNY and CDR2 is SVGAGI (reference sequence).

This chain links TRBV28 with TRBJ2-1; 7 nucleotides line up with TRBD1. From germline, CDR1 is MDHEN and CDR2 SYDVKM. The CDR3 extends over 17 amino acids. V dropped 4 bases and J dropped 7; count of bases not matched to a gene: 16. The CDR3 DNA sequence: TGTGCCAGCAGTTACCTGACGACAGGGCTAAGGTCAAATGAGCAGTTCTTC. It translates to CASSYLTTGLRSNEQFF.

Here the CDR3 DNA reads TGTGCCAGCAAACTCCAGGGATCTGGGGCCAACGTCCTGACTTTC. It is translated as CASKLQGSGANVLTF. The chain employs TRBV18 and TRBJ2-6; D possibly corresponds to TRBD1 (5 bases). CDR3 length: 15 amino acids. Trimming removed 8 bases at V and 1 base at J, with 12 bases between. The germline gives CDR1 KGHSH, CDR2 LQKENI.

V usage is TRBV7-2 and J usage is TRBJ1-1; D may be TRBD1 (5 bases). CDR3 length: 15 residues. Trimming left V 8 bases short and J 5 bases short, with 21 bases between. From germline, CDR1 is SGHTA and CDR2 FQGNSA. The CDR3 nucleotides read TGTGCCAGCGCCTGGGAGGGCGGGGCTAAAACTGAAGCTTTCTTT. Its protein product is CASAWEGGAKTEAFF.

V gene TRBV7-2 combines with J gene TRBJ2-1; a weak D match, TRBD2 (5 bases). The CDR3 loop spans 15 amino acids. V was cut by 3 bases and J by 5 bases, with 14 bases left in between. Germline V CDR1 and CDR2: SGHTA, FQGNSA. The CDR3, as DNA: TGTGCCAGCAGCTTCGGGATCCCCCCAAACAATGAGCAGTTCTTC. Translation gives CASSFGIPPNNEQFF.

V is TRBV12-1 and J is TRBJ2-5; the table's D call, TRBD2, was not checked against the DNA. TRBV12-1 is classified as a pseudogene. CDR3 length: 16 residues. CDR3 bases: TGTGCCAGCAGCTTCGACCATTGGGGGGGGAAAGAGACCCAGTACTTC. It codes for CASSFDHWGGKETQYF.

The chain has TRBV29-1 and TRBJ2-2; perhaps TRBD1 as D (5 bases). Germline V gene lookup returns CDR1 SQVTM and CDR2 ANQGSEA. The V and J ends lost 6 bases and 3 bases respectively, with 5 bases between them. There are 11 residues in the CDR3. For the CDR3, the DNA is TGCAGCGTCAGGGACACCGGGGAGCTGTTTTTT. Translated, it gives CSVRDTGELFF.

The chain links TRBV25-1 to TRBJ2-3; D ambiguous. The germline V gene encodes CDR1 MGHDK and CDR2 SYGVNS. V lost 1 base and J 4 bases, leaving 15 bases between the germline ends. The CDR3 is 16 residues long. The CDR3 here is CASSEWNRAIADTQYF. CDR3 bases: TGTGCCAGCAGTGAATGGAACAGAGCTATCGCAGATACGCAGTATTTT.

J is TRBJ2-1 and V is TRBV27; D is undetermined. The V end lost 4 bases, the J end lost 4 bases, and 5 bases lay between the germline ends. The germline gives CDR1 MNHEY, CDR2 SMNVEV (reference sequence). The CDR3 is 12 residues long. The CDR3 spells CASSSTYNEQFF. The CDR3 nucleotides read TGTGCCAGCAGTTCCACATACAATGAGCAGTTCTTC.

The chain joins TRBV4-2 to TRBJ1-2; TRBD1 is a possible D gene (6 bases). The CDR3 length is 14 residues. Trimming removed 4 bases at V and 6 bases at J, with 15 bases between. CDR1 LGHNA and CDR2 YNFKEQ come from the germline V gene. CDR3 loop: CASSPEGGRHGYTF. CDR3 nucleotides: TGTGCCAGCAGCCCTGAAGGGGGTAGGCATGGCTACACCTTC.

For the CDR3, the DNA is TGTGCCAGCAGCCTAAGACTGGCTACCTACGAGCAGTACTTC. As protein: CASSLRLATYEQYF. The chain is built from TRBV3-1 (or the pseudogene TRBV3-2) and TRBJ2-7; D unresolved. V shed 4 bases and J shed 2 bases, with 12 bases lying between them. The length of the CDR3 is 14 residues. Germline CDR1 LGHDT, CDR2 YNNKEL (reference sequence).

V usage is TRBV6-2 or TRBV6-3 and J usage is TRBJ2-7, with D tentatively TRBD2 (5 bases). The V gene's germline CDR1 is MNHEY and CDR2 SVGEGT. This CDR3 spans 12 amino acids. V lost 6 bases, J lost 12 bases, and 18 bases lay in between. CDR3 nucleotides: TGTGCCAGCAGCCGGCGGGCATCCGAACGGTACTTC. It translates to CASSRRASERYF.

This chain joins TRBV2 and TRBJ1-2; D is undetermined. V was clipped by 6 bases and J by 2 bases, with 10 bases between them. Germline loops: CDR1 SNHLY, CDR2 FYNNEI. CDR3 length: 13 amino acids. CDR3 loop: CASSRVLNYGYTF. In DNA form, the CDR3 reads TGTGCCAGCAGCCGGGTTCTCAACTATGGCTACACCTTC.

The rearrangement links TRBV7-2 to TRBJ1-2; 7 bases match TRBD1. The V gene's germline CDR1 is SGHTA and CDR2 FQGNSA. The CDR3 is 15 residues long. V was pared by 6 bases and J by 2 bases, with 9 bases of the junction left unmatched. CDR3 residues: CASSADRLVNYGYTF. DNA for the CDR3: TGTGCCAGCAGTGCGGACAGGCTGGTAAACTATGGCTACACCTTC.